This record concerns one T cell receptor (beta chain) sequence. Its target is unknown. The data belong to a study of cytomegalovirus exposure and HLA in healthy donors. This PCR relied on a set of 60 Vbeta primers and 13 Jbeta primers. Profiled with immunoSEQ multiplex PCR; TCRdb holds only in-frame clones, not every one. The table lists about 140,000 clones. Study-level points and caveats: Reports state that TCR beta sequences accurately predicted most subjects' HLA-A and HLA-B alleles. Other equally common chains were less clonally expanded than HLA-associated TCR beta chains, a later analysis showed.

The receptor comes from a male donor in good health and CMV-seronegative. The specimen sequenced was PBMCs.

CDR3 protein: CSVSPPGEAFF. The CDR3 nucleotides read TGCAGTGTGTCCCCCCCCGGTGAAGCTTTCTTT. The chain carries TRBV20-1 and TRBJ1-1, with D unclear. Germline-derived CDR1 and CDR2 are DFQATT and SNEGSKA (reference sequence). This CDR3 is 11 amino acids long. Deletions cut 7 bases from V and 7 bases from J, with 13 bases between.